What follows is one T cell receptor beta chain and its context. There are 14 residues in the CDR3. Germline loops: CDR1 SGHRS, CDR2 YFSETQ. V trimming: 5 bases; J trimming: 7 bases; junction bases outside the gene matches: 7. The data originate from a study of immune reconstitution after stem cell transplant in scleroderma. TCRdb re-analysed the RT-PCR reads in MiXCR, keeping a single row per CDR3 protein. The table shows under 5,000 distinct CDR3 sequences, with around 8.5% occurring only once. This TCR came from a male donor with systemic sclerosis. The rearrangement joins TRBV5-1 to TRBJ2-2; TRBD2 agrees at 8 bases. Sampling took place before or after autologous hematopoietic stem cell transplantation (not recorded which). CDR3 protein: CASRPTSDSGELFF. CDR3 bases: TGCGCCAGCAGACCGACTAGCGATAGCGGGGAGCTGTTTTTT.